This T cell receptor beta chain came from a study of cytomegalovirus exposure and HLA in healthy donors (dated 2017 in TCRdb). In the study overall: In an earlier analysis of some 610 of the donors, 250 to 350 Gb of sequence data and 90 million to 130 million unique TCR beta sequences from about 179 million T cells were reported. About 280 gigabases of sequencing data and around 85 million unique TCR sequences made up an early release that covered approximately 700 HLA-typed donors. The genetic ancestry cluster associated with self-reported Caucasian donors included roughly four fifths of the approximately 400 genotyped donors. The study was designed to test whether signatures of past pathogen exposure could be identified by cataloging public T cell receptors. Using immunosequencing, the study profiled T cell repertoires from 500 to 800 subjects and related those repertoires to cytomegalovirus serostatus. In addition to the first cohort of 666 subjects, a separate validation cohort of approximately 120 different subjects was used. To predict cytomegalovirus infection status, the study brought together high-throughput TCR immunosequencing, statistical association of individual TCRs with disease status, and machine learning. To study patterns of TCR occurrence, a later analysis re-analyzed previously published TCR beta repertoires from around 660 donors and added high-resolution HLA genotyping. In the later analysis, no new phenotypic data were used to find candidate immune exposures; instead, reliance was placed on TCR beta sequences and their occurrence across donors. In an earlier analysis of a few hundred of the donors, high-throughput TCR beta sequencing was used to judge whether each TCR beta V gene segment behaved as functional or pseudogenic. Donor age, sex, ethnicity and CMV serostatus were collected together with the repertoire data. A later genetic analysis used genome-wide SNP genotypes for about 65% of the 666 donors, treating that subset as a discovery cohort. All discovery cohort repertoires had been generated using a single sequencing platform. HLA typing included class I and class II loci at four-digit resolution. Typing coverage varied by locus: 629-630 donors for A, B, C, DRB1 and DQB1; approximately 520 for DQA1; approximately 610 for DPA1; roughly 450 for DPB1. Because of strong linkage in the cohort, roughly five DR-DQ haplotypes were treated as single units for association and clustering. Among about 400 genotyped donors of the cohort, an average of around 220,000 unique TCR beta nucleotide sequences was sequenced per donor, of which 15% to 20% were non-productive. Beyond this particular receptor, the publication reports: According to a later genetic analysis, donors in an Asian-associated ancestry cluster had fewer N-insertions in productive TCRs than the roughly 700-donor mean. Roughly uniform sequencing depth across donors was assumed in presence/absence analyses, although this assumption may not hold. The authors suggested that the approach could potentially be extended to other disease states and immunological phenotypes. According to a later analysis, most CMV-associated TCR beta chains appeared to be HLA-restricted, and the HLA associations seemed to be driven largely by CMV exposure. Most TCR sequences were observed very rarely across donors, whereas some public TCRs were present in many individuals. The study listed 150 to 200 TCR beta chains as associated with cytomegalovirus. Because some donors lacked HLA typing at each locus, the association tests relied only on the typed subset. In this cohort, only TCR beta chains were sequenced, and detectable features were limited by the absence of alpha or paired-chain data. Linkage disequilibrium might explain the correlated functional status among segregating V segments, but an unknown experimental factor could not be excluded. An earlier analysis of approximately 600 of the donors showed that most TCR beta V segments appeared in productive rearrangements either about 90% or about 30% of the time, which broadly matched IMGT annotations. Cytomegalovirus status was reported to be diagnosed by the classifier with high specificity and sensitivity in both the original and validation cohorts. A cluster of highly shared sequence variants was judged likely to represent a technical artifact of the sequencing pipeline. Because counts were too low, more than 15 rarely observed V segments, including chromosome 9 orphons, were left out of the earlier analysis of some 640 of the donors. In a later analysis, TCR association rates were found to vary across HLA loci, with the most associated TCRs seen for DRB1 alleles and the fewest for HLA-C alleles. Specific HLA alleles were associated with over 15,000 TCR beta sequences at a false discovery rate of 0.05 in a later analysis. V-gene and J-gene trimming of TCR beta chains was associated with a missense DCLRE1C variant in a later genetic analysis, and the association was replicated in an independent cohort. Assigning TCR associations to individual alleles was difficult when HLA alleles, especially DR and DQ, strongly co-occurred. A few of the identified cytomegalovirus-associated TCR beta chains were confirmed in vitro to be specific for cytomegalovirus antigens. Compared with equally common non-associated chains, HLA-associated TCR beta chains in a later analysis were more clonally expanded and had lower generation probabilities. A further reported finding was that TCR beta sequences accurately predicted the HLA-A and HLA-B alleles for most subjects in the first cohort. The only immune exposure information available for the cohort was CMV serostatus. In a later analysis, several top co-occurrence clusters were reported to appear linked to parvovirus B19, influenza, CMV and Epstein-Barr virus.

In total, 600 or so healthy bone marrow donors made up the cohort. Cohort members were all nominally healthy when sampled, although unrecorded immune exposures were likely present. The donor was CMV seronegative and belonged to the group of around 350 seronegative cohort members. A peripheral blood sample was collected from each donor, and TCR beta sequencing was performed on peripheral blood mononuclear cells. Genomic DNA extraction from the blood cell samples was performed with the Qiagen DNeasy Blood Extraction Kit. Library preparation employed the immunoSEQ multiplex PCR assay. For the multiplex PCR, a mixture combining 60 forward primers for TCR Vbeta segments and 13 reverse primers for TCR Jbeta segments was used. The CDR3 region of rearranged TCR beta genes was amplified from genomic DNA with a multiplex PCR assay. On the Illumina HiSeq System, the amplified TCR beta libraries were sequenced as 87-base-pair reads. The authors' pipeline ran thus. In a later analysis, 77 million or so unique TCR beta chains were counted across the roughly 610 repertoires, and roughly 11 million of these chains were shared by at least two donors. Raw reads were error-corrected and collapsed into unique sequences with a nearest-neighbor algorithm that merged closely related sequences to remove PCR and sequencing errors. To assign V, D and J gene segments, CDR3 sequences were aligned to IMGT reference sequences. For a sequence to be retained, a match of at least six nucleotides was required to both a V gene segment and a J gene segment. A rearrangement was called productive if the CDR3 had no stop codons and remained in frame with V and J, and every other rearrangement was called non-productive. CDR3 was defined by IMGT convention, running from the second conserved V-encoded cysteine to the conserved J-encoded phenylalanine. The earlier analysis of 587 of the donors excluded sequences that lacked an unambiguous match to a single V gene segment. An earlier analysis of some 610 of the donors called V segments functional above 56.7% productive rearrangements and segregating when the between-donor standard deviation exceeded 5%. A statistical classification framework was built for diagnosing cytomegalovirus status from the catalog of TCR beta chain sequences. A later analysis assigned V and J genes by comparing TCR nucleotide sequences with IMGT/GENE-DB human TR gene sequences. In a later analysis, CDR3 sequences and most-parsimonious VDJ recombination scenarios were assigned using the TCRdist pipeline. In a later analysis, each TCR beta chain was defined by its CDR3 amino acid sequence together with its V-gene family, and reads lacking a unique V-gene family were excluded. To address suspected cross-contamination and a sequencing artifact, a later analysis removed some 620 highly shared, low-generation-probability nucleotide sequences. In a later analysis, a clonal expansion index was calculated for each public chain from normalized within-repertoire ranks of inferred template counts. In a later analysis, generation probabilities were computed using a VDJ recombination model fitted to out-of-frame rearrangements, and the results were checked against IGoR. Hypergeometric tests were used in a later analysis to score TCR-TCR, TCR-HLA and TCR-CMV co-occurrence, with a repertoire-size bias correction applied to the TCR pairs. A later analysis estimated false discovery rates by permuting HLA or CMV assignments 20 times. In a later analysis, co-occurring TCRs were grouped using DBSCAN, and TCRdist sequence similarity was added for clustering within HLA-allele-positive subsets. Co-occurrence clustering excluded repertoires with fewer than 30,000 or more than 120,000 public chains, plus five with anomalous nucleotide sharing. Sourced from immuneACCESS, this table was stored by TCRdb with only in-frame sequences that have V and J called. A share of the clones is absent; for the studies checked, an unresolved V gene accounts for under half, and the remainder has no known explanation. That table furnishes V, J and clone size, whereas the DNA furnished D and trimming. Counted in this sample were 150,000 to 200,000 clones; 70% to 90% of them appeared once. The ten largest account for less than 2.5% of the sample.

To note about this clone: Its antigen has not been determined. No quality values exist for individual bases; no much larger clone is one base distant.

What was sequenced was PBMCs. This clonotype was sampled from a male donor in good health and CMV-seronegative.

CDR3 protein: CASSLWTGLGGELFF. The sequence in DNA is TGTGCCAGCAGCCTATGGACAGGGTTGGGCGGGGAGCTGTTTTTT. The rearrangement joined TRBV13 to TRBJ2-2, with 8 central nucleotides matching TRBD1. The CDR3 holds 15 amino acids from the cysteine to the phenylalanine. Here the CDR3 DNA is all that survives: 45 bases in frame from base 1. V lost 5 bases and J lost 7 bases, and the count of bases not matched to a germline gene is 9. The germline V gene (reference sequence) supplies CDR1 PRHDT and CDR2 FYEKMQ.